Below, 27 T cell receptor beta chains from the same sample are listed, as sequenced in a study of blood T cell repertoires in COVID-19. TCRdb's table, derived via immunoSEQ multiplex PCR, lists solely in-frame clones and lacks some. In the table there are 90,000 to 120,000 clones, 75% to 85% of which are singletons. Sequencing was done on a sample of peripheral blood. The source of these receptors is a man between 60 and 75 years old with acute or convalescent COVID-19.

In this sample, this clone turned up once. The chain joins TRBV9 to TRBJ1-4, with TRBD1 matching 9 bases. The CDR3 has 18 amino acids. Looked up from germline, CDR1 is SGDLS and CDR2 is YYNGEE. V was pared by 0 bases and J by 7 bases, with 13 bases of the junction left unmatched. The CDR3 bases are TGTGCCAGCAGCGTAGAGGTAAGTGGGACAGGGTATATTGAAAAACTGTTTTTT. This translates into CASSVEVSGTGYIEKLFF.

In this sample, this clone turned up once. The chain employs TRBV7-3 and TRBJ2-5; a possible D gene is TRBD1 (5 bases). With 4 bases removed from V and 7 bases from J, the gap between germline ends came to 13 bases. In germline, CDR1 is SGHTA, CDR2 FQGTGA. The CDR3 is made up of 13 amino acids. In nucleotides, the CDR3 is TGTGCCAGCAGCTCTTCACAACAGGCGACCCAGTACTTC. Its translation is CASSSSQQATQYF.

The chain is built from TRBV18 and TRBJ2-3; 7 bases align to TRBD1. CDR1 KGHSH and CDR2 LQKENI come from the germline V gene. V gave up 5 bases and J gave up 2 bases; unmatched junction bases: 4. CDR3 size: 14 residues. This chain's CDR3 is CASSLGQLTDTQYF. The DNA of the CDR3 is TGTGCCAGCTCATTGGGACAGCTCACAGATACGCAGTATTTT.

This chain links TRBV5-8 with TRBJ1-1, with D possibly matching TRBD1 (6 bases). The CDR3 totals 17 residues. Germline values: CDR1 SGHTS, CDR2 YDEGEE. The ends were cut back, 0 bases at V and 1 base at J, with 16 bases in the middle. This chain's CDR3 is CASSLAESGVPNTEAFF. CDR3 bases: TGTGCCAGCAGCTTGGCCGAGTCAGGGGTCCCGAACACTGAAGCTTTCTTT.

The V and J genes are TRBV12-3 or TRBV12-4 and TRBJ2-5, with TRBD1 as a possible D gene (6 bases). CDR3 size: 13 residues. Between the trimmed V and J ends, which lost 5 bases and 7 bases, there was a span of 14 bases. Written as DNA, the CDR3 is TGTGCCAGCAGTCCGGACAGTTGGAGGACCCAGTACTTC. Its translation is CASSPDSWRTQYF.

This clone was seen just once. V is TRBV28 and J is TRBJ2-7; TRBD2 aligns across 7 bases. Losses at the gene ends were 6 bases for V and 2 bases for J; bases not matched to a gene: 7. The CDR3 is made up of 14 amino acids. The germline CDR1 and CDR2 sequences are MDHEN and SYDVKM. CDR3 coding DNA: TGTGCCAGCAGGGGGGGGACGGGAACCTACGAGCAGTACTTC. Translation: CASRGGTGTYEQYF.

The chain has TRBV28 and TRBJ2-3; D not certain. This CDR3 comprises 16 residues. Germline V gene data show CDR1 as MDHEN and CDR2 as SYDVKM. V lost 6 bases and J lost 2, with 18 bases in between. CDR3 nucleotides: TGTGCCAGCAGCCGCGATTGGCTAGGATCCACAGATACGCAGTATTTT. Translated: CASSRDWLGSTDTQYF.

The CDR3 loop reads CASCSSGQAYNEQFF. The CDR3 DNA reads TGTGCCAGTTGCTCTTCGGGACAGGCGTACAATGAGCAGTTCTTC. The V call is TRBV19, the J call TRBJ2-1, with 8 bases aligning to TRBD1. With 8 bases clipped from V and 4 bases from J, the junction kept 10 bases outside the gene matches. The CDR3 is 15 residues long. Germline values: CDR1 LNHDA, CDR2 SQIVND (reference sequence).

This chain uses TRBV6-2 or TRBV6-3 with TRBJ2-1; 9 bases map to TRBD1. The CDR3 length is 15 residues. CDR1 is MNHEY, CDR2 SVGEGT, per germline. Trimming cost V 4 bases and J 9 bases; bases outside gene matches: 10. CDR3 region: CASSSRDREEGEQFF. The CDR3 coding sequence is TGTGCCAGCAGTTCCCGGGACAGGGAGGAGGGTGAGCAGTTCTTC.

This clone was seen just once. The CDR3 here is CASSLAGWNEQFF. For the CDR3, the DNA is TGCGCCAGCAGCTTAGCGGGATGGAATGAGCAGTTCTTC. The V gene is TRBV5-1, the J gene TRBJ2-1, with TRBD2 identical over 7 bases. CDR3 length: 13 amino acids. J was trimmed by 7 bases and V by 2 bases; bases with no gene match: 3. The germline CDR1 and CDR2 sequences are SGHRS and YFSETQ.

The genes are TRBV27 and TRBJ2-1, with 10 bases lining up with TRBD1. After removal of 4 bases from V and 11 bases from J, the junction contained 14 bases not matched to a gene. Per germline, CDR1 MNHEY and CDR2 SMNVEV (reference sequence). This CDR3 is built from 16 residues. CDR3 bases: TGTGCCAGCAGTTCCGACAGGGGGCCCCTCAAGCGCCAGCAGTTCTTC. This encodes CASSSDRGPLKRQQFF.

This clone has just one count. The chain has TRBV28 and TRBJ1-6; a possible D gene is TRBD1 (6 bases). Trimming pared 3 bases from V and 7 bases from J, leaving 10 bases between. Germline CDR1 MDHEN, CDR2 SYDVKM. The CDR3 runs to 14 residues. The CDR3 spells CASSFDRRNSPLHF. CDR3 bases: TGTGCCAGCAGTTTTGACAGGAGGAATTCACCCCTCCACTTT.

This chain joins TRBV19 and TRBJ1-6; D remains ambiguous. The CDR3 has 13 residues. The germline CDR1 and CDR2 sequences are LNHDA and SQIVND (reference sequence). V was clipped by 7 bases and J by 8 bases, with 12 bases between them. The CDR3 coding sequence is TGTGCCAGTAATCCCAGCGTCCATTCACCCCTCCACTTT. Translation: CASNPSVHSPLHF.

In the case of this clone: An end of the junction differs from the germline gene, which may be a read error. The chain couples TRBV7-7 to TRBJ2-5; D possibly corresponds to TRBD1 (5 bases). The CDR3 runs 13 residues. Germline values: CDR1 SSHAT, CDR2 FNYEAQ (reference sequence). The CDR3 sequence: CASSPRGLETQYF. The CDR3 nucleotides are TGTGCTAGCAGCCCAAGGGGTTTGGAGACCCAGTACTTC.

The chain employs TRBV27 and TRBJ1-5, with 7 bases lining up with TRBD1. With 4 bases clipped from V and 3 bases from J, the junction kept 12 bases outside the gene matches. The CDR3 totals 17 residues. Germline V gene lookup returns CDR1 MNHEY and CDR2 SMNVEV (reference sequence). CDR3 nucleotide sequence: TGTGCCAGCAGTTCAGGGGGTGGGACAACCCTCAATCAGCCCCAGCATTTT. It yields the protein CASSSGGGTTLNQPQHF.

V gene TRBV14 combines with J gene TRBJ1-6; 8 nucleotides match TRBD1. Germline values: CDR1 SGHDN, CDR2 FVKESK. The ends lost 4 bases at V and 12 bases at J; junction bases unmatched: 8. CDR3 length equals 14 residues. CDR3 residues: CASSPRTGPEPLHF. DNA for the CDR3: TGTGCCAGCAGCCCAAGGACAGGGCCTGAACCCCTCCACTTT.

The CDR3 nucleotides read TGTGCCAGCAGCGAATCCGCCTTCCGGGGAGTTGTTGGTACTCCCCTCCACTTT. Protein sequence: CASSESAFRGVVGTPLHF. V gene TRBV14 combines with J gene TRBJ1-6; no firm D call. Germline loops: CDR1 SGHDN, CDR2 FVKESK. This CDR3 has 18 amino acids. Deletions cut 5 bases from V and 13 bases from J, with 30 bases between.

This clone turned up a few times. The rearrangement links TRBV7-9 to TRBJ1-1, with D possibly matching TRBD1 (6 bases). There are 15 residues in the CDR3. Trimming stripped 3 bases from V and 1 base from J, with 12 bases between. The germline V gene has CDR1 SEHNR and CDR2 FQNEAQ (reference sequence). CDR3 amino acids: CASSLTGYQNTEAFF. CDR3 sequence (DNA): TGTGCCAGCAGCTTGACAGGTTACCAGAACACTGAAGCTTTCTTT.

V is TRBV7-8 and J is TRBJ2-1; 9 bases fit TRBD1. J gave up 8 bases and V 5 bases, and 10 bases lay outside the gene matches. The CDR3 sequence is 15 residues long. Per germline, CDR1 SGHVS and CDR2 FQNEAQ. The CDR3 DNA reads TGTGCCAGCAGCCCGGGGGCAGGGGACAGGGATGAGCAGTTCTTC. As protein: CASSPGAGDRDEQFF.

The chain recombines TRBV14 with TRBJ1-1, with TRBD1 as a possible D gene (5 bases). Per germline, CDR1 SGHDN and CDR2 FVKESK. Trimming took off 9 bases at V and 0 bases at J, with 14 bases between the two ends. There are 14 residues in the CDR3. CDR3 in DNA: TGTGCCAGTCAGGGTCCAAGTATGAACACTGAAGCTTTCTTT. This translates into CASQGPSMNTEAFF.

The chain is built from TRBV19 and TRBJ2-1; D is undetermined. The CDR3 totals 13 residues. Trimming pared 4 bases from V and 7 bases from J, leaving 11 bases between. CDR1 and CDR2 from the germline V gene are LNHDA and SQIVND (reference sequence). CDR3 amino acids: CASSTLLKNEQFF. The CDR3 DNA is TGTGCCAGTAGTACCCTTCTAAAGAATGAGCAGTTCTTC.

The V call is TRBV6-5, the J call TRBJ2-7, with a tentative D call TRBD1 (6 bases). V lost 9 bases and J lost 2, with 17 bases in between. CDR3 length: 14 residues. In germline, CDR1 is MNHEY, CDR2 SVGAGI. For the CDR3, the DNA is TGTGCCAGAGGGGGACGTCGATATACCTACGAGCAGTACTTC. Amino acids: CARGGRRYTYEQYF.

The chain uses TRBV5-1 and TRBJ2-1; TRBD2 agrees at 8 bases. CDR3 size: 15 residues. Trimming cost V 7 bases and J 8 bases; bases outside gene matches: 14. Germline loops: CDR1 SGHRS, CDR2 YFSETQ. The CDR3: CASQLYLAGRDEQFF. Written as DNA, the CDR3 is TGCGCCAGCCAGTTATATCTAGCGGGTAGGGATGAGCAGTTCTTC.

The chain joins TRBV7-2 to TRBJ1-1; tentatively, D is TRBD1 (5 bases). CDR3 length: 17 residues. Trimming removed 5 bases at V and 0 bases at J, with 19 bases between. Germline V CDR1 and CDR2: SGHTA, FQGNSA. This CDR3 reads CASSISTRDLMNTEAFF. The CDR3 DNA sequence: TGTGCCAGCAGCATTTCTACCCGGGACTTAATGAACACTGAAGCTTTCTTT.

The chain links TRBV4-2 to TRBJ1-4; the match to TRBD1 covers 10 bases. Trimming cost V 0 bases and J 5 bases; bases outside gene matches: 12. Germline V gene lookup returns CDR1 LGHNA and CDR2 YNFKEQ. The CDR3 is made up of 19 amino acids. CDR3 in DNA: TGTGCCAGCAGCCAAGATCCAATTCCAGGACAGGGGGGGAATGAAAAACTGTTTTTT. Translated, it gives CASSQDPIPGQGGNEKLFF.

J is TRBJ2-7 and V is TRBV24-1; 8 nucleotides match TRBD1. Looked up from germline, CDR1 is KGHDR and CDR2 is SFDVKD. J was trimmed by 4 bases and V by 4 bases; bases with no gene match: 8. This CDR3 comprises 15 residues. DNA of the CDR3: TGTGCCACCAGTGACCCTGGACAGGGTAGGTACGAGCAGTACTTC. The encoded protein is CATSDPGQGRYEQYF.

The rearrangement uses TRBV6-5 and TRBJ1-3, with D maybe TRBD1 (5 bases). Between the trimmed V and J ends, which lost 6 bases and 0 bases, there was a span of 6 bases. Germline CDR1 reads MNHEY; CDR2 reads SVGAGI. The CDR3 length is 13 residues. CDR3 DNA sequence: TGTGCCAGCAGACAGGTCTCTGGAAACACCATATATTTT. It is translated as CASRQVSGNTIYF.